A single T cell receptor beta chain is shown here with its context. Per the germline V gene, CDR1 is LNHDA and CDR2 is SQIVND (reference sequence). This CDR3 contains 16 residues. V was cut by 3 bases and J by 0 bases, with 14 bases left in between. Some clones are missing from TCRdb's copy, which holds only in-frame ones; the method was immunoSEQ multiplex PCR. The table records about 100,000 clones, approximately 87% of them present only once. This entry is derived from a study of T cell responses to AZD1222 COVID-19 vaccine. The chain joins TRBV19 to TRBJ1-2; D is unresolved. Sequences were derived from peripheral blood, sampled on day 0 of AZD1222 vaccination. The source is an adult in good health. CDR3 coding DNA: TGTGCCAGTAGTATTTTTGGGCGAGGAGCTAACTATGGCTACACCTTC. This translates into CASSIFGRGANYGYTF.